Below are 8 T cell receptor beta chains sequenced from a single sample in a study of blood T cell repertoires in COVID-19. Clones were sequenced by immunoSEQ multiplex PCR, and TCRdb holds only the in-frame ones, with some missing. The top ten clones hold 1.5% to 2% of a sample with about 480,000 clones, 88% of them seen once. The source material was PBMCs or T cells enriched from blood (not recorded which). Receptor source: a woman in her thirties or forties who had recovered from COVID-19.

The CDR3: CASSMAGGGEKLFF. The DNA for the CDR3 is TGTGCCAGTAGTATGGCAGGGGGCGGTGAAAAACTGTTTTTT. V gene TRBV19 combines with J gene TRBJ1-4; 8 bases agree with TRBD1. Germline CDR1 is LNHDA and CDR2 is SQIVND (reference sequence). V lost 3 bases and J lost 7; bases outside the gene matches: 4. The CDR3 sequence is 14 residues long.

The V gene is TRBV7-2, the J gene TRBJ2-7, with TRBD1 matching 7 bases. This CDR3 is built from 14 residues. Germline V lookup: CDR1 SGHTA, CDR2 FQGNSA. The J segment lost 12 bases and the V segment lost 5 bases, leaving 16 bases of the junction unmatched. The CDR3 protein is CASSVGQVPADRYF. The CDR3 DNA reads as TGTGCCAGCAGCGTCGGACAGGTTCCTGCTGACAGGTACTTC.

The CDR3 spells CASSLGQDYEQYF. Written as DNA, the CDR3 is TGTGCCAGCAGCTTAGGACAGGACTACGAGCAGTACTTC. The chain has TRBV5-5 and TRBJ2-7; TRBD1 matches at 7 bases. The CDR3 is 13 residues long. Germline loops: CDR1 SGHKS, CDR2 YYEKEE (reference sequence). The trim removed 2 bases at V and 3 bases at J, leaving 2 bases unmatched.

The genes are TRBV18 and TRBJ1-2, with D possibly TRBD1 on 5 matching bases. Germline CDR1 KGHSH, CDR2 LQKENI. CDR3 length: 18 amino acids. Deletions cut 3 bases from V and 1 base from J, with 21 bases between. The CDR3 DNA reads TGTGCCAGCTCACCTTACCCCTCCCTGGGACTTCTTAACTATGGCTACACCTTC. Amino acid sequence: CASSPYPSLGLLNYGYTF. Full variable domain (remainder filled in from reference TRBV18 and TRBJ1-2): NAGVMQNPRHLVRRRGQEARLRCSPMKGHSHVYWYRQLPEEGLKFMVYLQKENIIDESGMPKERFSAEFPKEGPSILRIQQVVRGDSAAYFCASSPYPSLGLLNYGYTFGSGTRLTVV.

The genes are TRBV19 and TRBJ1-5, with D perhaps matching TRBD1 (5 bases). Trimming left V 7 bases short and J 7 bases short, with 14 bases between. From germline, CDR1 is LNHDA and CDR2 SQIVND (reference sequence). This CDR3 comprises 13 residues. The CDR3 DNA is TGTGCCAGTACCTCCCAAAGGGGACAGCCCCAGCATTTT. It encodes CASTSQRGQPQHF.

CDR3 sequence: CAISDDKSNQPQHF. CDR3 bases: TGTGCCATCAGTGATGACAAGTCCAATCAGCCCCAGCATTTT. V is TRBV10-3 and J is TRBJ1-5; D is undetermined. The germline CDR1 and CDR2 sequences are ENHRY and SYGVKD. The CDR3 extends over 14 amino acids. Deletions cut 3 bases from V and 3 bases from J, with 9 bases between.

The chain employs TRBV19 and TRBJ2-1, with a weak D call TRBD2 (5 bases). The CDR3 consists of 15 residues. The V gene's germline CDR1 is LNHDA and CDR2 SQIVND (reference sequence). Between the trimmed V and J ends, which lost 3 bases and 4 bases, there was a span of 13 bases. The DNA for the CDR3 is TGTGCCAGTAGTATCAAGAGGGCCGGTTACAATGAGCAGTTCTTC. It translates to CASSIKRAGYNEQFF.

This clone was detected only once. J is TRBJ2-1 and V is TRBV5-4, with TRBD2 matching 12 bases. The germline V gene has CDR1 SGHNT and CDR2 YYREEE (reference sequence). This CDR3 region has 15 residues. The trim removed 4 bases at V and 7 bases at J, leaving 6 bases unmatched. The chain's CDR3 is CASSPGLAGSNEQFF. The DNA for the CDR3 is TGTGCCAGCAGCCCCGGACTAGCGGGATCTAATGAGCAGTTCTTC.